This entry lists 4 T cell receptor beta chains sequenced from one sample in a study of PD-1 blockade in classical Hodgkin lymphoma. The sample's time point: cycle 4 day 1 (C4D1), after six to seven weeks of nivolumab. With no exception, relapse followed autologous stem cell transplantation in all patients, and brentuximab vedotin exposure varied. Using immunoSEQ multiplex PCR, the repertoire was profiled, and TCRdb retains in-frame clones only, with some absent. The table lists 25,000 to 35,000 clones, approximately 65% of them singletons. This sample comprised peripheral blood mononuclear cells (PBMCs), obtained before the fourth cycle of nivolumab. Every receptor here comes from a human donor with classical Hodgkin lymphoma.

The CDR3 DNA sequence: TGTGCCAGCAGCCAGCTGCCCCACCGGGAGCAGTACTTC. As protein: CASSQLPHREQYF. This chain uses TRBV4-2 with TRBJ2-7, with D hard to call. The V end was cut by 3 bases, the J end by 7 bases, with 13 bases between. CDR1 and CDR2 from the germline V gene are LGHNA and YNFKEQ. The CDR3 contains 13 residues.

The chain is built from TRBV13 and TRBJ2-5, with TRBD1 as a possible D gene (8 bases). The V end was cut by 4 bases, the J end by 4 bases, with 22 bases between. In germline, CDR1 is PRHDT, CDR2 FYEKMQ (reference sequence). This CDR3 is 17 amino acids long. Here the CDR3 DNA reads TGTGCCAGCAGCTCCGGACAGGGAGGGGGTTGGCGAGAGACCCAGTACTTC. Its translation is CASSSGQGGGWRETQYF.

The rearrangement links TRBV21-1 to TRBJ2-3. TRBV21-1 is a known pseudogene. This CDR3 is built from 10 residues. The CDR3 sequence is CASCRDTQYF. The CDR3 region has the DNA TGTGCCAGTTGTAGGGATACGCAGTATTTT.

As concerns this clone: Additional DNA sequences in this sample encode the identical CDR3. The V gene is TRBV18, the J gene TRBJ2-3; D is uncertain. The CDR3 covers 12 residues. The V gene lost 3 bases and the J gene lost 1 base, with 2 bases spanning the gap. Germline CDR1 and CDR2: KGHSH and LQKENI. CDR3 protein: CASSPRTDTQYF. The CDR3 bases are TGTGCCAGCTCACCCCGCACAGATACGCAGTATTTT.